This T cell receptor beta chain was observed in a study of control samples from healthy donors and cancer patients. Losses at the gene ends were 1 base for V and 3 bases for J; bases not matched to a gene: 11. Germline assignment: CDR1 SGHTA and CDR2 FQGTGA. This CDR3 comprises 18 residues. This clone was found once. Sequenced by immunoSEQ multiplex PCR; TCRdb stores in-frame clones only, minus some. The table lists 350,000 to 450,000 clones, over 75% of them singletons, with approximately 6.3% in the top ten. This chain links TRBV7-3 with TRBJ2-3, with 9 bases aligning to TRBD2. This TCR came from a man aged 40-55 years with head and neck cancer. The specimen was PBMCs. CDR3 region: CASSLMPVGSGGTDTQYF. In nucleotides, the CDR3 is TGTGCCAGCAGCTTAATGCCTGTGGGTAGCGGGGGTACAGATACGCAGTATTTT.